This T cell receptor (beta chain) stems from a study of control samples from healthy donors and cancer patients. The V and J ends lost 8 bases and 5 bases respectively, with 16 bases between them. In germline, CDR1 is GTSNPN, CDR2 SVGIG (reference sequence). The CDR3 is 13 residues long. Sequencing used immunoSEQ multiplex PCR; TCRdb keeps in-frame clones, though not all of them. The sample holds approximately 110,000 clones, over 75% seen once. Sequenced input: blood. The chain couples TRBV30 to TRBJ1-5; a weak D match, TRBD1 (6 bases). The TCR was taken from a human donor in good health. The donor label of this sample is uncertain. The CDR3 loop is CAARTASDQPQHF. The CDR3 DNA follows: TGTGCCGCTCGGACAGCGAGTGATCAGCCCCAGCATTTT.